The next 20 T cell receptor beta chains were all read from a single sample in a study of CD8+ T cells in alopecia areata. cDNA prepared by RNA extraction and subsequent reverse transcription served as the template for sequencing. Data came from immunoSEQ multiplex PCR; TCRdb stores just in-frame clones and leaves some out. The sample lists around 250,000 clones; under 70% were seen once. The starting material was CD4+ T cells sorted from blood, obtained at week 0. The receptors derive from a human donor with alopecia areata.

The chain recombines TRBV4-3 with TRBJ2-5, with D unresolved. The V end lost 0 bases, the J end lost 1 base, and 9 bases lay between the germline ends. This CDR3 is built from 15 residues. Germline V gene lookup returns CDR1 LGHNA and CDR2 YSLEER. The CDR3 nucleotides are TGCGCCAGCAGCCAAGACTACAGACCCCAAGAGACCCAGTACTTC. This translates into CASSQDYRPQETQYF.

The rearrangement uses TRBV7-8 and TRBJ2-3; perhaps TRBD1 as D (5 bases). The V end was cut by 0 bases, the J end by 4 bases, with 5 bases between. Germline V gene sequence: CDR1 SGHVS, CDR2 FQNEAQ. The CDR3 runs 13 residues. The CDR3 sequence is CASSLAGADTQYF. Here the CDR3 DNA reads TGTGCCAGCAGCTTAGCAGGGGCAGATACGCAGTATTTT.

This chain links TRBV9 with TRBJ1-2, with TRBD1 matching over 9 bases. Germline CDR1 reads SGDLS; CDR2 reads YYNGEE. V lost 4 bases and J lost 6; bases outside the gene matches: 10. The CDR3 extends over 15 amino acids. CDR3 sequence reads: CASSRQGEGSNGYTF. CDR3 bases: TGTGCCAGCAGCAGACAGGGGGAAGGCTCTAATGGCTACACCTTC. The full variable domain, in which reference TRBV9 and TRBJ1-2 provide the parts outside the CDR3, is DSGVTQTPKHLITATGQRVTLRCSPRSGDLSVYWYQQSLDQGLQFLIQYYNGEERAKGNILERFSAQQFPDLHSELNLSSLELGDSALYFCASSRQGEGSNGYTFGSGTRLTVV.

The chain uses TRBV7-9 and TRBJ1-6, with D unresolved. V was clipped by 3 bases and J by 7 bases, with 7 bases between them. The CDR3 has 13 residues. Germline values: CDR1 SEHNR, CDR2 FQNEAQ (reference sequence). Written as DNA, the CDR3 is TGTGCCAGCAGCTTCTCGACGAATTCACCCCTCCACTTT. As protein: CASSFSTNSPLHF.

This rearrangement joins TRBV7-6 to TRBJ1-6; tentative D call: TRBD1 (5 bases). There are 14 residues in the CDR3. V was pared by 4 bases and J by 8 bases, with 12 bases between. Germline V gene sequence: CDR1 SGHVS, CDR2 FNYEAQ. CDR3 sequence reads: CASSSKGWDSPLHF. DNA of the CDR3: TGTGCCAGCAGCTCGAAGGGGTGGGATTCACCCCTCCACTTT.

This clone was observed a few times. The chain recombines TRBV29-1 with TRBJ1-4; the D gene is possibly TRBD1 (6 bases). The V gene lost 4 bases and the J gene lost 4 bases, with 13 bases spanning the gap. Per the germline V gene, CDR1 is SQVTM and CDR2 is ANQGSEA. This CDR3 is built from 14 residues. The CDR3 DNA is TGCAGCGTTGGGGGCAGGGGTGTTAATGAAAAACTGTTTTTT. This sequence encodes CSVGGRGVNEKLFF.

The rearrangement joins TRBV18 to TRBJ2-7; no clear D. This CDR3 spans 13 amino acids. V lost 6 bases, J lost 7 bases, and 16 bases lay in between. CDR1 is KGHSH, CDR2 LQKENI, per germline. The CDR3 loop reads CASSPLGFYEQYF. In nucleotides, the CDR3 is TGTGCCAGCTCGCCTCTGGGGTTTTATGAGCAGTACTTC.

This rearrangement joins TRBV2 to TRBJ2-3, with a weak D call TRBD2 (5 bases). Trimming took off 8 bases at V and 2 bases at J, with 14 bases between the two ends. This CDR3 spans 14 amino acids. Per the germline V gene, CDR1 is SNHLY and CDR2 is FYNNEI. CDR3 residues: CASGVGSVTDTQYF. As DNA, the CDR3 is TGTGCCAGCGGAGTGGGGAGCGTCACAGATACGCAGTATTTT.

This clone was picked up a small number of times. J is TRBJ2-5 and V is TRBV27; D may be TRBD1 or TRBD2 (6 bases each). V shed 2 bases and J shed 5 bases, with 15 bases lying between them. The length of the CDR3 is 15 residues. Germline CDR1 and CDR2: MNHEY and SMNVEV (reference sequence). CDR3 amino acids: CASSLRGRGWETQYF. The CDR3 DNA reads as TGTGCCAGCAGTTTACGGGGGCGGGGATGGGAGACCCAGTACTTC.

This chain joins TRBV5-4 and TRBJ1-6; the match to TRBD1 covers 10 bases. Germline CDR1 is SGHNT and CDR2 is YYREEE (reference sequence). V was pared by 0 bases and J by 10 bases, with 4 bases of the junction left unmatched. The CDR3 length is 15 residues. The CDR3 sequence is CASSLVGQGESPLHF. Written as DNA, the CDR3 is TGTGCCAGCAGCTTGGTAGGACAGGGGGAGTCACCCCTCCACTTT.

This chain joins TRBV7-3 and TRBJ2-5, with 10 nucleotides matching TRBD2. Germline V lookup: CDR1 SGHTA, CDR2 FQGTGA. CDR3 length equals 14 residues. J gave up 3 bases and V 5 bases, and 3 bases lay outside the gene matches. CDR3 DNA: TGTGCCAGCAGCCGCGGACTAGCGGAAGAGACCCAGTACTTC. Its protein product is CASSRGLAEETQYF.

The J gene is TRBJ2-1, the V gene TRBV5-1, with no clear D. Trimming left V 0 bases short and J 6 bases short, with 10 bases between. Germline V lookup: CDR1 SGHRS, CDR2 YFSETQ. The CDR3 is 14 amino acids. CDR3 bases: TGCGCCAGCAGCTTGGATCTCTCTGGCAATGAGCAGTTCTTC. It codes for CASSLDLSGNEQFF.

This clone showed up just a few times. The genes are TRBV4-2 and TRBJ2-3, with a tentative D call TRBD2 (6 bases). CDR1 and CDR2 from the germline V gene are LGHNA and YNFKEQ. Trimming left V 1 base short and J 0 bases short, with 11 bases between. This CDR3 has 16 amino acids. The CDR3 is CASSQGVGGSTDTQYF. The DNA of the CDR3 is TGTGCCAGCAGCCAAGGGGTCGGGGGTAGCACAGATACGCAGTATTTT.

The chain couples TRBV4-2 to TRBJ2-5; possible D gene TRBD1, 5 bases. V gave up 5 bases and J gave up 4 bases, with 11 bases separating them. This CDR3 region has 13 residues. Germline-derived CDR1 and CDR2 are LGHNA and YNFKEQ. This chain's CDR3 is CASSSQVGETQYF. CDR3 DNA: TGTGCCAGCAGCTCACAGGTTGGAGAGACCCAGTACTTC.

The V call is TRBV29-1, the J call TRBJ2-2; D perhaps matches TRBD1 (6 bases). This CDR3 contains 16 residues. Germline V lookup: CDR1 SQVTM, CDR2 ANQGSEA. V was clipped by 7 bases and J by 2 bases, with 20 bases between them. The CDR3 protein is CSAQLDRRINTGELFF. In DNA form, the CDR3 reads TGCAGCGCTCAGCTCGACAGGCGAATTAACACCGGGGAGCTGTTTTTT.

V and J are TRBV6-5 and TRBJ2-1, with D possibly TRBD1 on 7 matching bases. V lost 0 bases to trimming and J lost 8 bases, with 17 bases between them. This CDR3 is built from 16 residues. Germline V CDR1 and CDR2: MNHEY, SVGAGI. The CDR3 coding sequence is TGTGCCAGCAGTTACTCTCAGGGGGGACCTTTGGATGAGCAGTTCTTC. As protein: CASSYSQGGPLDEQFF.

The gene calls are TRBV29-1 and TRBJ2-7; 12 bases are a match to TRBD1. Germline trimming cut 4 bases from V and 7 bases from J; bases unmatched to any gene: 8. Germline V CDR1 and CDR2: SQVTM, ANQGSEA. The CDR3 sequence is 14 residues long. The CDR3 region is CSVGDRGQTREQYF. In nucleotides, the CDR3 is TGCAGCGTTGGGGACAGGGGGCAGACGAGGGAGCAGTACTTC.

The genes are TRBV2 and TRBJ1-2, with TRBD1 matching over 7 bases. The germline V gene encodes CDR1 SNHLY and CDR2 FYNNEI. After removal of 7 bases from V and 6 bases from J, the junction contained 8 bases not matched to a gene. The CDR3 has 13 amino acids. CDR3 region: CASNNQGTDGYTF. CDR3 sequence (DNA): TGTGCCAGCAATAATCAGGGGACAGATGGCTACACCTTC. Full variable domain (rest looked up from reference TRBV2 and TRBJ1-2): EPEVTQTPSHQVTQMGQEVILRCVPISNHLYFYWYRQILGQKVEFLVSFYNNEISEKSEIFDDQFSVERPDGSNFTLKIRSTKLEDSAMYFCASNNQGTDGYTFGSGTRLTVV.

CDR3 sequence reads: CSVNNIAGGPADTQYF. CDR3 DNA sequence: TGCAGCGTCAATAACATAGCGGGGGGGCCTGCAGATACGCAGTATTTT. The chain combines TRBV29-1 with TRBJ2-3; 11 bases map to TRBD2. In germline, CDR1 is SQVTM, CDR2 ANQGSEA. The CDR3 sequence is 16 residues long. After removal of 6 bases from V and 4 bases from J, the junction contained 12 bases not matched to a gene.

This clone was seen only once. V and J are TRBV9 and TRBJ2-1, with 9 nucleotides matching TRBD2. The CDR3 has 14 amino acids. The germline V gene has CDR1 SGDLS and CDR2 YYNGEE. Germline trimming cut 4 bases from V and 6 bases from J; bases unmatched to any gene: 5. CDR3 region: CASSSGLARNEQFF. In nucleotides, the CDR3 is TGTGCCAGCAGCTCGGGACTAGCTCGCAATGAGCAGTTCTTC.